Included here is one TCR beta chain sequence, with context. Its antigen is unidentified. A read error is possible here, since a much larger clone lies one base away. CDR3 length equals 15 residues. The V gene's germline CDR1 is LGHNA and CDR2 YNFKEQ. Unique molecular identifiers tagged the TCRbeta library. TCRdb re-called the PCR reads with MiXCR, one entry per CDR3 protein. The profile covers approximately 500,000 distinct CDR3 sequences, with over 9.5% appearing a single time and just over 2% taken by the ten largest. The sample is drawn from a study of T-cell reconstitution after alpha-beta-depleted transplantation in children. Study-wide results and limits: After transplant, at about two months, alpha-beta T cells were reportedly derived from several hundred expanded graft clones.

Sequenced here: PBMCs, sampled before TCRalphabeta/CD19-depleted stem cell transplant. The gene calls are TRBV4-2 and TRBJ2-2, with TRBD2 matching over 9 bases. The clonotype comes from a child aged 2-15 years with inherited bone marrow failure, due to receive a stem cell transplant. The CDR3 region is CASSQASGTTGERFF. CDR3 in DNA: TGTGCCAGCAGCCAAGCTAGCGGGACCACCGGGGAGCGGTTTTTT.